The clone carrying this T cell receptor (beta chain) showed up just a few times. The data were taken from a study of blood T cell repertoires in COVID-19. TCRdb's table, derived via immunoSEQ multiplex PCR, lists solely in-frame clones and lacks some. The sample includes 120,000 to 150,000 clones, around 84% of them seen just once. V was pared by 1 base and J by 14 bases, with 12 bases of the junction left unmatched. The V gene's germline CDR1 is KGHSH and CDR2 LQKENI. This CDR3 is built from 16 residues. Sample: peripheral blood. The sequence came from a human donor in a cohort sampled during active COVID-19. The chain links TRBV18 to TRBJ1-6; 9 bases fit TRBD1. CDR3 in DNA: TGTGCCAGCTCACCACTTACGGGACAGGGTTTGAGGGCCCTCCACTTT. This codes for CASSPLTGQGLRALHF.